This T cell receptor (beta chain) is from a study of T-cell reconstitution after alpha-beta-depleted transplantation in children. The table lists this clonotype with many counts. This sample's TCRbeta library carried unique molecular identifier barcodes. TCRdb itself ran the PCR reads through MiXCR, one entry per CDR3 protein. This table holds some 240,000 distinct CDR3 sequences, 12% found once. Sequencing was performed on PBMCs from the stem cell graft donor, taken from the stem cell graft. This TCR was recovered from a human donor who donated a stem cell graft to a child with acute lymphoblastic leukemia.

The CDR3 protein is CASSLTTGNYEQYF. DNA of the CDR3: TGTGCCAGCAGCTTAACGACAGGGAACTACGAGCAGTACTTC. The rearrangement joins TRBV7-9 to TRBJ2-7; 7 nucleotides align to TRBD1. The length of the CDR3 is 14 residues. Germline loops: CDR1 SEHNR, CDR2 FQNEAQ (reference sequence). With V trimmed by 2 bases and J by 3 bases, 4 bases remained unmatched.